This is a list of T cell receptor beta chains from one sample in a study of blood T cells in healthy people across ages. A single record per CDR3 protein comes from TCRdb applying MiXCR to the 5' RACE reads. The table includes about 800,000 distinct CDR3 sequences, roughly 25% detected once. In addition, the sample was reused for a study of T cells of mothers and their children.

The sample consisted of blood. All receptors come from a boy between 10 and 17 years old in good health. The CDR3 runs from the conserved cysteine through the conserved F or W. D genes are given only for firm matches. Clone size is not always given. Where it is, it says once, few, many or a class for expanded clones.

>TRBD2|few|TRBV9|TRBJ2-5
CASSVRDSVRGGGETQYF
TGTGCCAGCAGCGTAAGGGATTCGGTGCGGGGGGGCGGAGAGACCCAGTACTTC
>TRBD1|few|TRBV12-3/TRBV12-4|TRBJ2-3
CASSPMGQGRYTQYF
TGTGCCAGCAGCCCCATGGGACAGGGGAGGTATACGCAGTATTTT
>TRBD2|-|TRBV5-1|TRBJ2-5
CASSWASGYNERFF
TGCGCCAGCAGCTGGGCTAGCGGCTACAATGAGCGGTTCTTC
>TRBD2|few|TRBV7-2|TRBJ2-1
CASSLRLAGGRNEQFF
TGTGCCAGCAGCCTCCGACTAGCGGGGGGGCGCAATGAGCAGTTCTTC
>-|-|TRBV4-3|TRBJ2-5
CASSQDSDRLGETQYF
TGCGCCAGCAGCCAAGACTCGGACCGGCTTGGAGAGACCCAGTACTTC
>-|-|TRBV12-3/TRBV12-4|TRBJ2-5
CASSGTAEGTQYF
TGTGCCAGCAGTGGAACAGCAGAGGGGACCCAGTACTTC
>TRBD1|-|TRBV7-9|TRBJ2-2
CASSLLAGGNTGELFF
TGTGCCAGCAGCTTATTGGCAGGGGGCAACACCGGGGAGCTGTTTTTT
>-|few|TRBV12-5|TRBJ1-2
CASGLLGTTYGYTF
TGTGCTAGTGGTTTGCTCGGGACTACCTATGGCTACACCTTC
>-|once|TRBV20-1|TRBJ2-1
CSASRVGNEQFF
TGCAGTGCTAGTCGGGTTGGAAATGAGCAGTTCTTC
>-|-|TRBV29-1|TRBJ1-2
CSVVSGDRLRGYTF
TGCAGCGTTGTTTCTGGCGACAGGCTAAGGGGCTACACCTTC
>-|-|TRBV15|TRBJ2-5
CATSRDTRAQETQYF
TGTGCCACCAGCAGAGATACTAGGGCGCAAGAGACCCAGTACTTC
>-|-|TRBV7-9|TRBJ2-7
CASSFDSPTYEQYF
TGTGCCAGCAGCTTCGACAGCCCTACCTACGAGCAGTACTTC
>-|few|TRBV29-1|TRBJ2-1
CSARTNADRWGNEQFF
TGCAGCGCCCGAACCAATGCCGACAGGTGGGGGAATGAGCAGTTCTTC
>TRBD1|few|TRBV20-1|TRBJ2-3
CSVTGGSSTDTQYF
TGCAGTGTGACAGGGGGGTCTAGCACAGATACGCAGTATTTT
>TRBD1|few|TRBV2|TRBJ2-3
CASSGTDTDTQYF
TGTGCCAGCAGCGGGACAGACACAGATACGCAGTATTTT
>TRBD2|-|TRBV20-1|TRBJ2-1
CSARDLAGGPYNEQFF
TGCAGTGCTAGAGACCTAGCGGGAGGCCCCTACAATGAGCAGTTCTTC
>-|few|TRBV6-2/TRBV6-3|TRBJ2-5
CASKVGGETQYF
TGTGCCAGCAAGGTCGGGGGAGAGACCCAGTACTTC
>-|many|TRBV7-8|TRBJ2-7
CASSLAYGLHEQYF
TGTGCCAGCAGCTTAGCGTACGGTCTCCACGAGCAGTACTTC
>-|-|TRBV20-1|TRBJ2-1
CSAKEGTNSYNEQFF
TGCAGTGCTAAAGAGGGGACCAACTCCTACAATGAGCAGTTCTTC
>-|few|TRBV28|TRBJ2-7
CASSFRGQSSYEQYF
TGTGCCAGCAGTTTCCGAGGACAGAGCTCCTACGAGCAGTACTTC
>-|-|TRBV5-5|TRBJ2-1
CASSLGAARGISSYNEQFF
TGTGCCAGCAGCTTGGGTGCCGCTAGAGGGATTAGCTCCTACAATGAGCAGTTCTTC
>-|few|TRBV5-1|TRBJ1-5
CASSPDLGIGQPQHF
TGCGCCAGCAGCCCCGATCTAGGGATAGGTCAGCCCCAGCATTTT
>TRBD1|many|TRBV4-2|TRBJ1-4
CASSQVLAGQREKLFF
TGTGCCAGCAGCCAAGTGTTGGCGGGACAGAGGGAAAAACTGTTTTTT
>TRBD2|-|TRBV7-9|TRBJ2-3
CASSLPSGASPSTDTQYF
TGTGCCAGTAGCTTACCTAGCGGGGCGTCCCCTAGCACAGATACGCAGTATTTT
>-|-|TRBV9|TRBJ2-5
CASSPLTRKETQYF
TGTGCCAGCAGCCCCCTGACGAGAAAAGAGACCCAGTACTTC
>-|-|TRBV5-1|TRBJ1-2
CASSQGSGGYGYTF
TGCGCCAGCAGCCAGGGGTCAGGAGGGTATGGCTACACCTTC
>TRBD2|-|TRBV5-1|TRBJ2-3
CASSIPSGSTDTQYF
TGCGCCAGCAGCATTCCTAGCGGAAGCACAGATACGCAGTATTTT
>TRBD1|-|TRBV28|TRBJ2-7
CASSLRTGATAEQYF
TGTGCCAGCAGCCTTAGGACAGGGGCAACTGCCGAGCAGTACTTC
>TRBD1|-|TRBV20-1|TRBJ2-5
CSADPGQGIQETQYF
TGCAGTGCTGACCCGGGACAGGGGATTCAAGAGACCCAGTACTTC
>TRBD2|few|TRBV27|TRBJ2-3
CASSRPGLAATQYF
TGTGCCAGCAGTCGACCGGGACTAGCAGCTACGCAGTATTTT
>TRBD1|-|TRBV6-2/TRBV6-3|TRBJ1-5
CASSYGAYRGNQPQHF
TGTGCCAGCAGTTACGGGGCCTACAGGGGAAATCAGCCCCAGCATTTT
>TRBD1|-|TRBV28|TRBJ1-5
CASSPSRRRGLYQPQHF
TGTGCCAGCAGCCCTAGCAGGCGCAGGGGGCTATATCAGCCCCAGCATTTT
>-|-|TRBV4-3|TRBJ1-2
CASSLEDRTNYGYTF
TGCGCCAGCAGCCTAGAGGACAGAACTAACTATGGCTACACCTTC